A selection of T cell receptor beta chains follows, all from one sample in a study of T cells in Graves' hyperthyroidism and ophthalmopathy. TCRdb called the multiplex PCR reads again in MiXCR, with one record for every CDR3 protein. The table shows approximately 400,000 distinct CDR3 sequences, with around a sixth occurring only once. Sequenced input: blood. These receptors originate from a woman aged 18-30 years with Graves' hyperthyroidism. CDR3s include the opening cysteine and the closing phenylalanine or tryptophan. D genes are given only for firm matches. Clone size, where shown, is once, few, many, or a class for clones that have expanded.

TRBV19	TRBJ2-7	-	TRBD1	TGTGCCAGTGGGACAGGGGGTTACGAGCAGTACTTC	CASGTGGYEQYF
TRBV19	TRBJ1-5	-	-	TGTGCCAGCAGCCGGGGCCGTTCAAATCAGCCCCAGCATTTT	CASSRGRSNQPQHF
TRBV15	TRBJ2-7	many	TRBD1	TGTGCCACCAGCAGAGATGGGGACAGCAGCTACGAGCAGTACTTC	CATSRDGDSSYEQYF
TRBV2	TRBJ2-5	many	-	TGTGCCAGCAGTGAAGCCAGCAGGGGCGTGGAGACCCAGTACTTC	CASSEASRGVETQYF
TRBV7-9	TRBJ1-5	many	-	TGTGCCAGCAGCCTACAGGGAGTTGTTGGTGGTCAGCCCCAGCATTTT	CASSLQGVVGGQPQHF
TRBV29-1	TRBJ2-5	few	TRBD1	TGCAGCGTTGACTCGACAGGGGTAGAGACCCAGTACTTC	CSVDSTGVETQYF
TRBV20-1	TRBJ1-5	many	-	TGCAGTGCTAGTTCCGGGGGCAGCAATCAGCCCCAGCATTTT	CSASSGGSNQPQHF
TRBV5-1	TRBJ2-2	-	TRBD1	TGCGCCAGCAGCCCAAACCGACAGGGGGCGCGCGCCGGGGAGCTGTTTTTT	CASSPNRQGARAGELFF
TRBV5-5	TRBJ2-7	many	-	TGTGCCAGCAGCAAAGACAGGATCGGCGAGCAGTACTTC	CASSKDRIGEQYF
TRBV6-6	TRBJ1-3	-	TRBD1	TGTGCCAGCAGTTACAGCCCCACAGGGGGCTCTGGAAACACCATATATTTT	CASSYSPTGGSGNTIYF
TRBV7-3	TRBJ2-7	once	TRBD2	TGTGCCAGCAGCCCGACTAGCGGGATCCTCAATGAGCAGTACTTC	CASSPTSGILNEQYF
TRBV10-3	TRBJ2-3	few	TRBD2	TGTGCCATCAGTGGGACTAGCGGCAGAAGAGGGGAGCAGTATTTT	CAISGTSGRRGEQYF
TRBV5-1	TRBJ2-5	many	-	TGCGCCAGCAGTTTTCAGGGGACGGGGCAAGAGACCCAGTACTTC	CASSFQGTGQETQYF
TRBV4-1	TRBJ2-4	few	TRBD2	TGCGCCAGCAGCCAAGGACTAGCGGGAGGCGAAGCCAAAAACATTCAGTACTTC	CASSQGLAGGEAKNIQYF
TRBV27	TRBJ1-5	many	-	TGTGCCAGCAGTCAGGTACCACCCTGGGGGTATAGCAATCAGCCCCAGCATTTT	CASSQVPPWGYSNQPQHF
TRBV7-8	TRBJ1-5	many	TRBD1	TGTGCCAGCAGCATAGGGACAGCTAGCAATCAGCCCCAGCATTTT	CASSIGTASNQPQHF
TRBV27	TRBJ2-5	many	-	TGTGCCAGCAGTTCCCGAACCCTCCAAGAGACCCAGTACTTC	CASSSRTLQETQYF
TRBV9	TRBJ2-2	-	TRBD1	TGTGCCAGCAGCCCCCGGGACAGGATTCTTTACACCGGGGAGCTGTTTTTT	CASSPRDRILYTGELFF
TRBV6-5	TRBJ1-2	many	-	TGTGCCAGCAGTTACTCGTCTCGCTATGGCTACACCTTC	CASSYSSRYGYTF
TRBV5-5	TRBJ2-3	few	TRBD2	TGTGCCAGCAGCTCGACTAGCGGGGGGCCCACAGATACGCAGTATTTT	CASSSTSGGPTDTQYF
TRBV20-1	TRBJ2-7	many	-	TGCAGTGCTAGAGCCAGACAGGGAGGCTACGAGCAGTACTTC	CSARARQGGYEQYF
TRBV9	TRBJ2-7	-	TRBD1	TGTGCCAGCAGCGGGGGACAGCGACCGTCCTACGAGCAGTACTTC	CASSGGQRPSYEQYF
TRBV2	TRBJ1-2	many	TRBD1	TGTGCCAGCAGTACTAACAGGGGCGGCTATGGCTACACCTTC	CASSTNRGGYGYTF
TRBV7-2	TRBJ2-5	many	-	TGTGCCAGCACCAGAGAACCCAGGGCTTCTCAAGAGACCCAGTACTTC	CASTREPRASQETQYF
TRBV6-1	TRBJ1-2	few	-	TGTGCCAGCAGGAATGGGGGCGGCTATGGCTACACCTTC	CASRNGGGYGYTF
TRBV11-2	TRBJ1-1	many	-	TGTGCCAGCAGCTTAAGGTTTGGACAGAAGAACACTGAAGCTTTCTTT	CASSLRFGQKNTEAFF
TRBV14	TRBJ2-7	few	-	TGTGCCAGCAGCCAAGAAAGAGTGGCTAGGTCTCCCTACGAGCAGTACTTC	CASSQERVARSPYEQYF
TRBV19	TRBJ1-5	-	TRBD1	TGTGCACAGGGGGCAGGACGTGATCAGCCCCAGCATTTT	CAQGAGRDQPQHF
TRBV12-3/TRBV12-4	TRBJ1-1	many	-	TGTGCCAGCACCCGACAAGTGAACACTGAAGCTTTCTTT	CASTRQVNTEAFF
TRBV7-2	TRBJ2-1	-	-	TGTGCCAGCAGCTATGACCCGGGACTCCCAGCGGGTGAGCAGTTCTTC	CASSYDPGLPAGEQFF
TRBV6-1	TRBJ2-3	many	TRBD2	TGTGCCACCTCAGGAGGGGAGGGAGGTTCAGATACGCAGTATTTT	CATSGGEGGSDTQYF
TRBV25-1	TRBJ2-1	once	TRBD2	TGTGCCAGCAGTGAATGGCCTAGCGGGAGAGTCAATGAGCAGTTCTTC	CASSEWPSGRVNEQFF
TRBV12-3/TRBV12-4	TRBJ1-5	many	TRBD1	TGTGCCAGCAGTCAGGGACAGCGTAATCAGCCCCAGCATTTT	CASSQGQRNQPQHF
TRBV24-1	TRBJ2-2	-	-	TGTGCCACGAGCGCCCCAATCGGGGAGCTGTTTTTT	CATSAPIGELFF
TRBV9	TRBJ1-3	-	TRBD1	TGTGCCAGCAGCGTCCTCGGGACAGACTCTGGAAACACCATATATTTT	CASSVLGTDSGNTIYF
TRBV27	TRBJ2-7	few	-	TGTGCCAGCAGTTTAGACTCTTACCGGAGCTACGAGCAGTACTTC	CASSLDSYRSYEQYF
TRBV4-2	TRBJ2-7	many	TRBD2	TGTGCCAGCAGCCAAACCGGACTAGCCTCGCCCTACGAGCAGTACTTC	CASSQTGLASPYEQYF
TRBV3-1	TRBJ2-1	many	TRBD1	TGTGCCAGCAGCCAGAGGGGGCCAGTCTACAATGAGCAGTTCTTC	CASSQRGPVYNEQFF
TRBV20-1	TRBJ2-3	many	-	TGCAGTGCGATTTCAGAGGGAAGCACAGATACGCAGTATTTT	CSAISEGSTDTQYF
TRBV28	TRBJ2-4	many	TRBD2	TGTGCCAGCAGTTCCGAGTCCAGCGGGACAAACATTCAGTACTTC	CASSSESSGTNIQYF
TRBV9	TRBJ2-2	many	TRBD2	TGTGCCAGCAGCCCTCGGACTAGCGGGGGGAAGAACGGGGAGCTGTTTTTT	CASSPRTSGGKNGELFF
TRBV4-3	TRBJ2-5	-	TRBD2	TGCGCCAGCAGCCAAGGCTCTAGCGGCCAAGAGACCCAGTACTTC	CASSQGSSGQETQYF
TRBV15	TRBJ2-1	many	-	TGTGCCACCAGCACTAGCCTGGGTAGAAATGAGCAGTTCTTC	CATSTSLGRNEQFF
TRBV11-2	TRBJ2-7	-	-	TGTGCCAGCAGCTTAGTGGGCGCGGGAAGCTACGAGCAGTACTTC	CASSLVGAGSYEQYF
TRBV9	TRBJ1-1	-	TRBD1	TGTGCCAGCAGCGGACACAGGGGGAGAAGCACTGAAGCTTTCTTT	CASSGHRGRSTEAFF
TRBV4-2	TRBJ2-3	few	TRBD2	TGTGCCAGCAGCCAAGAAGGGCCTTTAGCGGGACAAGGCACAGATACGCAGTATTTT	CASSQEGPLAGQGTDTQYF
TRBV28	TRBJ2-1	-	TRBD2	TGTGCCAGCCTAGCGGGAGGTACATCCTACAATGAGCAGTTCTTC	CASLAGGTSYNEQFF
TRBV2	TRBJ1-2	many	TRBD1	TGTGCCAGCAGTGGGGGTGAGGGGGCTCGGTATGGCTACACCTTC	CASSGGEGARYGYTF
TRBV25-1	TRBJ1-2	-	TRBD1	TGTGCCAGCAGTGACCTGACAGGGGGCGCGACCAACTATGGCTACACCTTC	CASSDLTGGATNYGYTF
TRBV6-1	TRBJ2-1	few	TRBD2	TGTGCCAGCAGTTTACAAAGGACTAGGTCAGATAATGAGCAGTTCTTC	CASSLQRTRSDNEQFF
TRBV10-3	TRBJ2-7	-	TRBD1	TGTGCCATCAGCCACACCATTCCCCGGACAGGGGACACCTACGAGCAGTACTTC	CAISHTIPRTGDTYEQYF
TRBV6-5	TRBJ2-7	-	-	TGTGCCAGCAGTTACTCGAGAGCAACTCCATACGAGCAGTACTTC	CASSYSRATPYEQYF
TRBV6-1	TRBJ1-3	few	TRBD1	TGTGCCAGCAGTCAGACACGACAGGGACGTGGTCCTGGAAACACCATATATTTT	CASSQTRQGRGPGNTIYF
TRBV5-1	TRBJ2-1	many	-	TGCGCCAGCAGCTCAAAAGGGGCAGGCAATGAGCAGTTCTTC	CASSSKGAGNEQFF
TRBV7-2	TRBJ2-3	many	TRBD1	TGTGCCAGCAGCCAGAGGTGGCCGGGACAGAGCACAGATACGCAGTATTTT	CASSQRWPGQSTDTQYF
TRBV19	TRBJ2-1	few	-	TGTGCCAGTAGTATAGGGAGGGGTTCTTTTTACAATGAGCAGTTCTTC	CASSIGRGSFYNEQFF
TRBV29-1	TRBJ2-1	many	TRBD2	TGCAGCGTTGTATTTGCGAGCGGGAGGGACAATGAGCAGTTCTTC	CSVVFASGRDNEQFF
TRBV7-2	TRBJ1-2	many	-	TGTGCCAGCAGCTTAGGAGAACTCAATGGCTACACCTTC	CASSLGELNGYTF
TRBV2	TRBJ1-5	many	TRBD1	TGTGCCAGCAGGGGGACAGTTGGAAGGGGGCCCCAGCATTTT	CASRGTVGRGPQHF
TRBV11-1	TRBJ2-7	-	TRBD1	TGTGCCAGCAGCTCGCCTGACAGGGGAACCTACGAGCAGTACTTC	CASSSPDRGTYEQYF